What follows is one T cell receptor beta chain and its context. Original processing notes: Amplifying reference gene primers gave estimates of nucleated cell counts. Only in-frame clones appear in the TCRdb table, and some are missing; sequencing was by immunoSEQ multiplex PCR. Clonal size and the V and J genes are those of that table, whereas D and trimming came from the DNA. This table holds roughly 87,000 clones, about 80% found once. The data were taken from a study of blood T cell repertoires in COVID-19. Study-level information: Samples came from the United States, Italy and Spain, spanning acute and convalescent COVID-19. Sample material is recorded as cDNA or gDNA derived from T cells, B-cell-depleted T cells, or PBMCs.

The germline gives CDR1 LGHDT, CDR2 YNNKEL (reference sequence). V was pared by 8 bases and J by 2 bases, with 19 bases between. This CDR3 has 16 amino acids. This clonotype was sampled from a woman aged 45-60 years with acute or convalescent COVID-19. The specimen was peripheral blood. The chain links TRBV3-1 (or the pseudogene TRBV3-2) to TRBJ2-4; weak D call: TRBD2 (7 bases). The CDR3 protein is CASGGRGGATKNIQYF. The CDR3, as DNA: TGTGCCAGCGGGGGTAGGGGGGGCGCAACCAAAAACATTCAGTACTTC.